Reported below is one T cell receptor beta chain. The data were obtained in a study of blood T cell repertoires in COVID-19. Trimming took off 7 bases at V and 2 bases at J, with 5 bases between the two ends. Germline CDR1 SGHDT, CDR2 YYEEEE. There are 11 residues in the CDR3. In the original analysis: Reference gene primer amplification gave nucleated cell count estimates. Method: immunoSEQ multiplex PCR; TCRdb's copy keeps in-frame clones and lacks some. The V and J calls and the clone size are those of that table, but D and trimming were determined from the DNA. The sample lists 300,000 to 350,000 clones, over 75% occurring once.

This TCR was recovered from a man between 25 and 39 years old who had recovered from COVID-19. Sequenced input: PBMCs or T cells enriched from blood (not recorded which). The chain combines TRBV5-6 with TRBJ2-3, with unresolved D. This CDR3 reads CASQNTDTQYF. In DNA, the CDR3 is TGTGCCAGCCAGAACACAGATACGCAGTATTTT.